The 2 T cell receptor beta chains below were found in one sample sequenced in a study of blood T cells in healthy people across ages (dated by TCRdb to the mid-2010s). The method was 5' RACE. Sequencing took place on an Illumina HiSeq 2500. A second PCR of about 6 to 11 cycles was performed with a sample-barcoded 5' primer and a J-beta primer mix. TCRdb handled the public reads itself, with Q25 trimming in fastp and clone calling in MiXCR, and kept productive beta chains. Every distinct CDR3 protein forms one entry, paired with its most common genes and DNA. This sample has around 1,100,000 distinct CDR3 sequences in its table, and less than 45% of those were observed once. The ten top clones hold about an eighth of the sample. Input material: blood. These TCRs come from a man aged 18 to 35 in good health.

The CDR3 DNA is TGTGCCAGCAGCTTACCTCCAGGGGGTGTGATCGATTCTAACTATGGCTACACCTTC. Translating it yields CASSLPPGGVIDSNYGYTF. This chain connects TRBV7-9 to TRBJ1-2, with TRBD1 matching 7 bases. Germline V gene lookup returns CDR1 SEHNR and CDR2 FQNEAQ (reference sequence). J gave up 0 bases and V 2 bases, and 15 bases lay outside the gene matches. The CDR3 runs 19 residues.

Of note for this clonotype: A read error may account for a junction end that differs from germline. The V call is TRBV7-2, the J call TRBJ2-3; D is perhaps TRBD2 (6 bases). This CDR3 is 15 amino acids long. CDR1 SGHTA and CDR2 FQGNSA come from the germline V gene. The CDR3, as DNA: TGTGCCAGCAGCCGACCGGGACTTAGCACAGATTCGCAGTATTTT. Translated: CASSRPGLSTDSQYF.